The rows below give T cell receptor beta chains drawn from one sample of a study of blood T cell repertoires in COVID-19. Clones were read by immunoSEQ multiplex PCR, and TCRdb kept only the in-frame ones, dropping some. The sample has around 300,000 clones; more than 80% are singletons. The source material was PBMCs or T cells enriched from blood (not recorded which). The receptors were gathered from a woman in her thirties who had recovered from COVID-19. Each CDR3 is given with its conserved first and last residue. The order of the fields is J gene, D gene, clone size, V gene, CDR3 protein, CDR3 DNA. D genes are given only for firm matches. Rows may omit the clone size; those that give it use once, few, many or a size class.

TRBJ2-1	-	-	TRBV11-2	CASRVLARYNEQFF	TGTGCCAGCAGAGTACTAGCCAGGTACAATGAGCAGTTCTTC
TRBJ1-2	-	-	TRBV28	CATLQGMGYIYGYTF	TGTGCCACCCTCCAGGGAATGGGGTATATATATGGCTACACCTTC
TRBJ2-7	TRBD2	once	TRBV12-3/TRBV12-4	CASSFGRGWEQYF	TGTGCCAGCAGTTTTGGGAGGGGATGGGAGCAGTACTTC
TRBJ2-1	-	-	TRBV27	CASLDRSSYNEQFF	TGTGCCAGCCTCGACAGAAGCTCCTACAATGAGCAGTTCTTC
TRBJ1-4	-	-	TRBV19	CASSFGFGGKLFF	TGTGCCAGTAGTTTTGGGTTTGGAGGAAAACTGTTTTTT
TRBJ1-1	TRBD1	-	TRBV19	CASSITQGATTEAFF	TGTGCCAGTAGTATAACCCAGGGGGCGACCACTGAAGCTTTCTTT
TRBJ1-3	-	-	TRBV28	CASSFTQEPSGNTIYF	TGTGCCAGCAGTTTCACACAGGAGCCTTCTGGAAACACCATATATTTT
TRBJ1-4	TRBD1	once	TRBV5-1	CASSSRTGSNEKLFF	TGCGCCAGCAGCTCCCGGACAGGCAGTAATGAAAAACTGTTTTTT
TRBJ2-7	TRBD2	-	TRBV4-3	CASSSRTSGSGEQYF	TGCGCCAGCAGCTCCCGGACTAGCGGGAGTGGCGAGCAGTACTTC
TRBJ2-3	-	-	TRBV28	CATTLWDSDLTDTQYF	TGTGCCACCACTCTTTGGGACTCCGACCTCACAGATACGCAGTATTTT
TRBJ2-7	TRBD2	-	TRBV6-2/TRBV6-3	CASSSPAGVPLLKQYF	TGTGCCAGCAGTTCCCCAGCGGGAGTCCCCCTTTTGAAGCAGTACTTC
TRBJ2-2	TRBD1	-	TRBV3-1/TRBV3-2	CASSQPQGNAGELFF	TGTGCCAGCAGCCAACCACAGGGGAACGCCGGGGAGCTGTTTTTT
TRBJ2-1	-	-	TRBV6-1	CASSARTRVNEQFF	TGTGCCAGCAGTGCACGGACACGGGTGAATGAGCAGTTCTTC
TRBJ1-1	-	-	TRBV5-1	CASSVGYVGEEYNTEAFF	TGCGCCAGCAGCGTGGGATATGTGGGGGAGGAATATAACACTGAAGCTTTCTTT
TRBJ2-7	-	-	TRBV30	CAWRGRGIYEQYF	TGTGCCTGGAGGGGACGGGGGATCTACGAGCAGTACTTC
TRBJ1-2	-	-	TRBV6-2/TRBV6-3	CASSYTKDSSLNYGYTF	TGTGCCAGCAGTTACACTAAGGACAGTTCATTGAACTATGGCTACACCTTC
TRBJ2-2	TRBD2	-	TRBV5-1	CASSLSTSGRAGELFF	TGCGCCAGCAGCTTGTCTACTAGCGGGAGGGCCGGGGAGCTGTTTTTT
TRBJ2-7	TRBD1	-	TRBV28	CASSPTGGKDEQYF	TGTGCCAGCAGTCCAACAGGGGGCAAGGACGAGCAGTACTTC
TRBJ1-6	-	-	TRBV7-9	CASGIGVTYNSPLHF	TGTGCCAGCGGGATAGGGGTCACCTATAATTCACCCCTCCACTTT
TRBJ1-1	-	-	TRBV7-9	CASSPLRTEAFF	TGTGCCAGCAGCCCTCTCCGCACTGAAGCTTTCTTT
TRBJ1-1	TRBD1	few	TRBV3-1/TRBV3-2	CASSPIRQGLNEAFF	TGTGCCAGCAGCCCCATTCGACAGGGCCTAAATGAAGCTTTCTTT
TRBJ2-1	TRBD2	once	TRBV19	CASSIEVASGLFRYEQFF	TGTGCCAGTAGTATAGAGGTGGCTAGCGGATTATTTAGGTATGAGCAGTTCTTC
TRBJ2-2	TRBD1	once	TRBV7-9	CASALADRESELFF	TGTGCCAGCGCCTTGGCGGACAGGGAGAGCGAGCTGTTTTTT
TRBJ1-1	-	-	TRBV18	CASSPVKNTEAFF	TGTGCCAGCTCACCAGTCAAGAACACTGAAGCTTTCTTT
TRBJ2-1	-	-	TRBV28	CASSSSVGGYNEQFF	TGTGCCAGCAGTTCCTCGGTTGGCGGATACAATGAGCAGTTCTTC
TRBJ2-3	-	-	TRBV15	CATSRDMAGRTDTQYF	TGTGCCACCAGCAGAGATATGGCGGGCCGCACAGATACGCAGTATTTT
TRBJ1-1	TRBD1	-	TRBV5-1	CASSPMTGRMNTEAFF	TGCGCCAGCAGCCCCATGACAGGGCGAATGAACACTGAAGCTTTCTTT
TRBJ1-6	TRBD1	few	TRBV14	CASSPGQRNSPLHF	TGTGCCAGCAGCCCGGGACAGAGGAATTCACCCCTCCACTTT
TRBJ1-2	TRBD1	-	TRBV3-1/TRBV3-2	CASSHYALQGRIDRDYGYTF	TGTGCCAGCAGCCATTACGCACTTCAGGGGAGAATCGACAGGGACTATGGCTACACCTTC
TRBJ2-7	-	-	TRBV25-1	CASSAQAGGWNEQYF	TGTGCCAGCAGTGCCCAGGCTGGGGGCTGGAACGAGCAGTACTTC
TRBJ1-1	-	once	TRBV7-2	CASSNQEDTEAFF	TGTGCCAGCAGCAATCAGGAGGACACTGAAGCTTTCTTT
TRBJ2-1	TRBD2	-	TRBV7-2	CASSLAGLDSYNEQFF	TGTGCCAGCAGCTTAGCGGGACTAGACTCCTACAATGAGCAGTTCTTC
TRBJ1-3	-	-	TRBV9	CASSADTSSGNTIYF	TGTGCCAGCAGCGCCGACACGAGCTCTGGAAACACCATATATTTT
TRBJ2-7	TRBD1	-	TRBV7-9	CASSLKGQGLYEQYF	TGTGCCAGCAGCTTAAAGGGACAGGGCCTCTACGAGCAGTACTTC
TRBJ2-1	-	once	TRBV5-4	CASSSGEGFYNEQFF	TGTGCCAGCAGCTCGGGAGAGGGATTCTACAATGAGCAGTTCTTC
TRBJ2-2	TRBD1	-	TRBV24-1	CATRGGQGNTGELFF	TGTGCCACCAGAGGGGGACAGGGAAACACCGGGGAGCTGTTTTTT
TRBJ2-7	TRBD2	-	TRBV7-3	CASSSGGGRGYEQYF	TGTGCCAGCAGCTCGGGAGGCGGGAGGGGATACGAGCAGTACTTC
TRBJ2-7	-	-	TRBV7-9	CACGDPTEEYF	TGTGCTTGCGGTGACCCTACGGAGGAGTACTTC
TRBJ2-7	TRBD2	-	TRBV19	CASGENRGSGYEQYF	TGTGCCAGCGGGGAAAATCGCGGGAGCGGGTACGAGCAGTACTTC
TRBJ2-7	-	few	TRBV10-3	CAISESSGGWSYEQYF	TGTGCCATCAGTGAGTCGAGTGGGGGCTGGAGCTACGAGCAGTACTTC
TRBJ1-1	TRBD1	-	TRBV30	CAYGQGRTEAFF	TGTGCCTATGGACAGGGTAGGACTGAAGCTTTCTTT
TRBJ1-2	TRBD1	-	TRBV28	CASSNTGTDYGYTF	TGTGCCAGCAGCAACACCGGGACAGATTATGGCTACACCTTC
TRBJ1-3	-	-	TRBV30	CAWSKSSGNTIYF	TGTGCCTGGAGTAAGAGCTCTGGAAACACCATATATTTT
TRBJ2-7	TRBD2	-	TRBV7-8	CASSTGLAGIYEQYF	TGTGCCAGCAGCACCGGGCTAGCGGGAATCTACGAGCAGTACTTC
TRBJ1-5	-	-	TRBV7-8	CASSLLSDNQPQHF	TGTGCCAGCAGCTTATTGTCAGACAATCAGCCCCAGCATTTT